The TCR beta chain described here comes from a study of naive and memory T cell subsets. An equimolar mix of two oligonucleotides served as the beta constant-region primer for TRBC1 and TRBC2. An oligonucleotide with the SP2 primer and a 12-nucleotide UMI was ligated to the cDNA 3' end. In TCRdb, the UMI-ligation and nested PCR reads were re-called with MiXCR into one record per CDR3 protein. The repertoire holds roughly 140,000 distinct CDR3 sequences, 15% to 20% seen once, with about 0.13% in the top ten. CD4+ T cell IFNgamma after overnight CMV lysate exposure gave donor CMV status. Cells stained for CD3, CD4, CD8, CD45RA, CD27 and viability were sorted into four CD45RA/CD27 subsets. The receptor's source is a human donor in good health. The sequenced sample was naive CD4+ T cells from blood.

CDR3 loop: CATSDLQVGGLAGVEQFF. The CDR3 coding sequence is TGTGCCACCAGTGATTTGCAAGTTGGAGGGCTAGCGGGAGTTGAGCAGTTCTTC. The chain combines TRBV24-1 with TRBJ2-1; 10 bases map to TRBD2. Germline CDR1 and CDR2: KGHDR and SFDVKD. J gave up 9 bases and V 0 bases, and 13 bases lay outside the gene matches. CDR3 size: 18 residues.